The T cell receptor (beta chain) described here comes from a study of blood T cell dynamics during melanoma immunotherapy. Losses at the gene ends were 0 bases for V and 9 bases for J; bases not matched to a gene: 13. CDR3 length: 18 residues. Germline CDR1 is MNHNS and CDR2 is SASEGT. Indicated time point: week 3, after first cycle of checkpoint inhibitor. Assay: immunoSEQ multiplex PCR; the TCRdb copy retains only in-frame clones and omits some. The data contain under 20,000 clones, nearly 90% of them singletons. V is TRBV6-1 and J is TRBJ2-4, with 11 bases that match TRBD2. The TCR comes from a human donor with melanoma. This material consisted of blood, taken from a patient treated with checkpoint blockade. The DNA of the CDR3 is TGTGCCAGCAGTGAAGCCCCAACTAGCGGGAGCCCCGGCGGCATTCAGTACTTC. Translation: CASSEAPTSGSPGGIQYF.